A selection of T cell receptor beta chains follows, all from one sample in a study of blood T cell repertoires in COVID-19. This table comes from immunoSEQ multiplex PCR, and its TCRdb copy is limited to in-frame clones, with some not included. The sample yields roughly 390,000 clones, around 87% seen once. The sequencing sample was made of peripheral blood. The receptors come from a woman in her thirties with COVID-19, enrolled during active disease. Both conserved end residues are part of each CDR3. The D gene is left open where the match is weak. Clone size is given for some rows only: seen once, a few or many times, or a class if the clone is expanded.

j_gene,v_gene,d_gene,abundance,CDR3nt,CDR3aa
TRBJ1-5,TRBV5-5,NA,NA,TGTGCCAGCAGCTTGGGGGGAGGGAGCAATCAGCCCCAGCATTTT,CASSLGGGSNQPQHF
TRBJ1-6,TRBV11-2,NA,few,TGTGCCAGCAGCTTCCGCTCAGATCATAATTCACCCCTCCACTTT,CASSFRSDHNSPLHF
TRBJ2-7,TRBV7-2,TRBD1,NA,TGTGCCAGCAGCTACTTTGGACAGGAAGAGCAGTACTTC,CASSYFGQEEQYF
TRBJ1-6,TRBV7-9,TRBD1,NA,TGTGCCAGCAGCTTAGGTTACAGGGGGGTTGATTCACCCCTCCACTTT,CASSLGYRGVDSPLHF
TRBJ1-4,TRBV5-1,TRBD1,few,TGCGCCAGCAGCTGGGGGACAGGGCGTGAAAAACTGTTTTTT,CASSWGTGREKLFF
TRBJ1-1,TRBV3-1/TRBV3-2,NA,NA,TGTGCCAGCAGCTCGAGGGTGAACACTGAAGCTTTCTTT,CASSSRVNTEAFF
TRBJ2-1,TRBV28,NA,once,TGTGCCAGCAGTTTACTACTTGCTTTCGAGCAGTTCTTC,CASSLLLAFEQFF
TRBJ1-2,TRBV28,TRBD1,NA,TGTGCCAGCAGTTGGCAGGGGGCGGCAGGCTACACCTTC,CASSWQGAAGYTF
TRBJ2-3,TRBV24-1,NA,NA,TGTGCCACCAGTGAAGGACAGATCAGCACAGATACGCAGTATTTT,CATSEGQISTDTQYF
TRBJ2-2,TRBV4-1,NA,NA,TGCGCCAGCAGCCAAGAAACGCGGAGCAACACCGGGGAGCTGTTTTTT,CASSQETRSNTGELFF
TRBJ2-7,TRBV6-2/TRBV6-3,TRBD2,once,TGTGCCAGCAGTCACCCCGGACTAGCGGGAGTCTACGAGCAGTACTTC,CASSHPGLAGVYEQYF
TRBJ2-5,TRBV7-2,NA,NA,TGTGCCAGCAGCTTAGTAAGGGAGTCGGAGACCCAGTACTTC,CASSLVRESETQYF
TRBJ1-1,TRBV6-5,NA,NA,TGTGCCAGCCAAAACAAGAACACTGAAGCTTTCTTT,CASQNKNTEAFF
TRBJ2-2,TRBV7-2,TRBD1,NA,TGTGCCAGCAGCTACCGCAGGGGGCGGGACGGGGAGCTGTTTTTT,CASSYRRGRDGELFF
TRBJ2-3,TRBV6-1,NA,NA,TGTGCCAGCAGTGATAGCTGGGCAGATACGCAGTATTTT,CASSDSWADTQYF
TRBJ1-5,TRBV7-2,NA,NA,TGTGCCAGCAGCTTGAGAGGATCTTATAGCAATCAGCCCCAGCATTTT,CASSLRGSYSNQPQHF
TRBJ2-1,TRBV2,TRBD2,NA,TGTGCCAGCAGTGATGAGGGAGCGGGGAGCTACAATGAGCAGTTCTTC,CASSDEGAGSYNEQFF
TRBJ2-7,TRBV19,TRBD2,NA,TGTGCCAGTAGTATAGACCTGGGACTAGCTTACGAGCAGTACTTC,CASSIDLGLAYEQYF
TRBJ1-6,TRBV28,NA,few,TGTGCCAGCAGTTTATTACGACTGAATAATTCACCCCTCCACTTT,CASSLLRLNNSPLHF
TRBJ1-1,TRBV12-3/TRBV12-4,NA,NA,TGTGCCAGCAGTTTAGGAGACACTGAAGCTTTCTTT,CASSLGDTEAFF
TRBJ2-1,TRBV7-3,TRBD2,NA,TGTGCCAGCAGCTTAATAGCGGGAGACTACAATGAGCAGTTCTTC,CASSLIAGDYNEQFF
TRBJ2-1,TRBV6-6,TRBD1,NA,TGTGCCAGCAGTCTACAGGGGACCGATGAGCAGTTCTTC,CASSLQGTDEQFF
TRBJ1-1,TRBV28,NA,NA,TGTGCCAGCAGTTTGGGAGCCATGAACACTGAAGCTTTCTTT,CASSLGAMNTEAFF
TRBJ2-7,TRBV7-2,TRBD1,NA,TGTGCCAGCAGCTTGGGACAGGGGGCCGACGAGCAGTACTTC,CASSLGQGADEQYF
TRBJ2-2,TRBV19,TRBD2,NA,TGTGCCAGTAGTATAGGAGCTAGCGGGAGTAGAGGCACCGGGGAGCTGTTTTTT,CASSIGASGSRGTGELFF
TRBJ2-7,TRBV30,TRBD1,NA,TGTGCCTGGAGTTCCGGGACAGGGGCCGAGCAGTACTTC,CAWSSGTGAEQYF
TRBJ2-1,TRBV6-5,NA,NA,TGTGCCAGCAGTTACTCCGGGAGTGAGCAGTTCTTC,CASSYSGSEQFF
TRBJ1-1,TRBV6-5,TRBD1,few,TGTGCCAGCACCCGGACAGGGGTGTACACTGAAGCTTTCTTT,CASTRTGVYTEAFF
TRBJ2-7,TRBV28,NA,NA,TGTGCCAGCACCAGACTTTCAACCTACGAGCAGTACTTC,CASTRLSTYEQYF
TRBJ2-3,TRBV3-1/TRBV3-2,TRBD2,NA,TGTGCCAGCAGCCGCCTAGCGGGAGCGAGAGACACAGATACGCAGTATTTT,CASSRLAGARDTDTQYF
TRBJ1-1,TRBV29-1,TRBD1,NA,TGCAGCGTTGAGACAGGGGAGAACACTGAAGCTTTCTTT,CSVETGENTEAFF
TRBJ2-7,TRBV18,NA,NA,TGTGCCAGCTCACTTCTGACAGGTAGCTACGAGCAGTACTTC,CASSLLTGSYEQYF
TRBJ2-3,TRBV28,NA,NA,TGTGCCAGCAGCGCTGCTATAGATACGCAGTATTTT,CASSAAIDTQYF
TRBJ2-1,TRBV5-4,TRBD2,once,TGTGCCAGCAGCTCCGGACTAGCGGGTGGTGAGCAGTTCTTC,CASSSGLAGGEQFF
TRBJ1-6,TRBV7-8,NA,NA,TGTGCCAGCAGCTTAGCGGGGGGGAGCTCCTATAATTCACCCCTCCACTTT,CASSLAGGSSYNSPLHF
TRBJ2-4,TRBV9,TRBD2,NA,TGTGCCAGCAGCTCTTCGACTAGCGGGGCCGCCAAAAACATTCAGTACTTC,CASSSSTSGAAKNIQYF
TRBJ2-5,TRBV5-4,TRBD2,NA,TGTGCCAGCAGCTTGATTGCGGGAGGAGCGGAGACCCAGTACTTC,CASSLIAGGAETQYF
TRBJ1-1,TRBV6-5,TRBD1,NA,TGTGCCAGCAGTTACGACAGGGCCACTGAAGCTTTCTTT,CASSYDRATEAFF
TRBJ2-1,TRBV7-2,TRBD1,NA,TGTGCCAGTACCGACCCGGGACAGGGTAACCATGAGCAGTTCTTC,CASTDPGQGNHEQFF
TRBJ1-3,TRBV23-1,TRBD1,few,TGCGCCAGCAGTCAATCCGGACAGGATCTCGGAAACACCATATATTTT,CASSQSGQDLGNTIYF
TRBJ2-7,TRBV9,NA,NA,TGTGCCAGCAGCGTAGCGGCCGGGGCCTACGAGCAGTACTTC,CASSVAAGAYEQYF
TRBJ2-7,TRBV7-2,TRBD2,NA,TGTGCCAGCAGCTTAATAGGGAGGGGACTAGCGGGAGGGTACGAGCAGTACTTC,CASSLIGRGLAGGYEQYF
TRBJ1-6,TRBV18,TRBD1,NA,TGTGCCAGCTCACGGGACAGACTAAATTCACCCCTCCACTTT,CASSRDRLNSPLHF
TRBJ1-3,TRBV7-9,NA,NA,TGTGCCAGCAGCTTGATGGGCCCACAAAACACCATATATTTT,CASSLMGPQNTIYF
TRBJ2-7,TRBV27,TRBD2,NA,TGTGCCAGCAGTTTAAAGCGGGGGAGTTCCTACGAGCAGTACTTC,CASSLKRGSSYEQYF
TRBJ2-7,TRBV5-6,NA,NA,TGTGCCAGCAGCTTGAGTCCCGGGGACGAGCAGTACTTC,CASSLSPGDEQYF
TRBJ1-4,TRBV2,NA,few,TGTGCCAGCAGGAATCGGGCAGGGGTTGTACTCGAAAAACTGTTTTTT,CASRNRAGVVLEKLFF
TRBJ1-6,TRBV28,NA,NA,TGTGCCAGCAGTTTGGGGAGGCCCCTCCACTTT,CASSLGRPLHF
TRBJ2-5,TRBV18,TRBD2,once,TGTGCCAGCTCACTAAGCGCTCAGCTAGCGGTAAAAGAGACCCAGTACTTC,CASSLSAQLAVKETQYF
TRBJ2-1,TRBV5-5,NA,NA,TGTGCCAGCAGCTTTCCCAGGGCTTCCTACAATGAGCAGTTCTTC,CASSFPRASYNEQFF
TRBJ2-5,TRBV7-2,NA,NA,TGTGCCAGCAGCCCGCAGGCCCAAGAGACCCAGTACTTC,CASSPQAQETQYF
TRBJ1-6,TRBV19,TRBD1,NA,TGTGCCAGTAGCAAGGGACAGAAAAATTCACCCCTCCACTTT,CASSKGQKNSPLHF
TRBJ2-2,TRBV27,NA,NA,TGTGCCAGCAGTTTATCATGGGGAGGCGGGGAGCTGTTTTTT,CASSLSWGGGELFF